Reported below is one T cell receptor beta chain. No antigen is known for it. This entry belongs to a study of shared clonotypes between healthy human individuals. Positively selected for CCR7, the CD45RO-negative cells used as naive CD8 cells excluded terminally differentiated effector memory CD45RA+ cells. Data came from immunoSEQ multiplex PCR; TCRdb stores just in-frame clones and leaves some out. The profile shows approximately 1.9 million clones, around 93% of them singletons. Study outcomes and limitations: Naive subsets generally exceeded memory subsets in estimated richness. Sequencing depth was predicted to influence how clonotypes are shared among donors.

The CDR3 is made up of 15 amino acids. Germline lookup yields CDR1 LGHNA and CDR2 YSLEER. The ends lost 0 bases at V and 2 bases at J; junction bases unmatched: 4. The sequence derives from a man aged 18 to 30 in good health. Some clones in this sample may be carry-over from other donors' samples. The chain combines TRBV4-3 with TRBJ2-7; 7 bases are a match to TRBD1. Sequencing used naive CD8+ T cells from PBMCs. This chain's CDR3 is CASSQEQGLPYEQYF. DNA for the CDR3: TGCGCCAGCAGCCAAGAACAGGGGTTACCCTACGAGCAGTACTTC.